A selection of T cell receptor beta chains follows, all from one sample in a study of graft-versus-host responses after intestinal transplantation. TCRdb's copy holds only in-frame clones and misses some; the assay was immunoSEQ multiplex PCR. The sample holds more than 10,000 clones, about four fifths seen once. Specimen: PBMCs, collected roughly 290 days after intestinal transplant. All receptors derive from a human patient who received an intestinal transplant, so some T cells may come from the graft donor. Both conserved end residues are part of each CDR3.

TRBV4-1	TRBJ2-7	CASSQKLAGSEQYF
TRBV7-2	TRBJ2-3	CASSGVYTQYF
TRBV6-5	TRBJ2-7	CASSTRGSEQYF
TRBV7-9	TRBJ2-5	CASSPPQGIPQETQYF
TRBV19	TRBJ2-5	CASSPGYSGRYQETQYF
TRBV7-9	TRBJ2-1	CASRLAETYNEQFF
TRBV7-9	TRBJ1-4	CASSSQGYGEKLFF
TRBV16	TRBJ2-5	CASSQGDRVQETQYF
TRBV28	TRBJ1-1	CASSFSGGTPEAFF
TRBV6-5	TRBJ1-2	CASTHGAAGCYTF
TRBV28	TRBJ2-3	CASRRLAGKLTDTQYF
TRBV2	TRBJ1-1	CASRWDRLNTEAFF
TRBV27	TRBJ2-1	CASSPTSGRAPRNEQFF
TRBV29-1	TRBJ1-1	CSVGDRNTLNEAFF
TRBV27	TRBJ2-1	CASSLRVWDHANNEQFF
TRBV7-3	TRBJ2-3	CASSLYGPPGDTQYF
TRBV13	TRBJ2-7	CASSLGLAGGREQYF
TRBV7-9	TRBJ2-7	CASSLGTTFYEQYF
TRBV27	TRBJ2-3	CASSLSAGGGTDTQYF
TRBV4-1	TRBJ1-1	CASSQGGGYEAFF
TRBV5-1	TRBJ1-5	CASSFTRQMELDSNQPQHF
TRBV11-2	TRBJ1-6	CASSPRAGAAGGHNSPLHF
TRBV2	TRBJ2-7	CASSEETGREQYF
TRBV27	TRBJ2-1	CASSLRLAGGPGQFF
TRBV7-2	TRBJ2-2	CASSFLQGLGELFF
TRBV15	-	CATSRDWEVYEQYF
TRBV7-6	TRBJ2-3	CASSLLTDTQYF
TRBV5-8	TRBJ1-1	CASRYTGTVEAFF
TRBV2	TRBJ2-1	CASRDTSGSRYEQFF
TRBV6-1	TRBJ2-7	CASSSRLDGFYEQYF
TRBV30	TRBJ2-1	CAWSQRQQFF
TRBV27	TRBJ1-1	CASSLGPNGGTEAFF
TRBV5-3	TRBJ2-7	CASSLGYEQYF
TRBV7-2	TRBJ2-2	CASSLVGPMGSATTGELFF
TRBV5-1	TRBJ2-1	CASSLLGPEQFF
TRBV4-3	TRBJ2-1	CASSQDATSALYNEQFF
TRBV2	TRBJ1-5	CASSGTGGVQPQHF
TRBV5-1	TRBJ1-3	CASSLSSTGNTIYF
TRBV6-5	TRBJ2-3	CASSYVRTSTDTQYF
TRBV7-8	TRBJ1-4	CASSLNLATNEKLFF
TRBV13	TRBJ1-2	CASSFPGGARGYTF
TRBV2	TRBJ2-5	CASGRLRETQYF
TRBV9	TRBJ2-7	CASSPQPGQGSYEQYF
TRBV6-5	TRBJ2-6	CASSIGNSGANVLTF
TRBV2	TRBJ2-1	CASSELAGVQFF
TRBV9	TRBJ2-7	CASSVGLAGKNEQYF
TRBV6-1	TRBJ2-7	CASSETGGVHEQYF
TRBV9	TRBJ2-4	CASSVEAVKNIQYF
TRBV11-2	TRBJ2-1	CASSLTGGDNEQFF
TRBV11-2	TRBJ2-7	CASSLNGAPHEQYF
TRBV4-1	TRBJ1-2	CASSQDETAINYGYTF
TRBV7-9	TRBJ2-7	CASSHTSGPYEQYF
TRBV4-1	TRBJ2-5	CASSQDSRSLETQYF
TRBV6-1	TRBJ1-1	CASSPWTANTEAFF
TRBV6-4	TRBJ2-5	CASSDRRVPQGETQYF
TRBV4-1	TRBJ2-4	CASSLVAGQSGNIQYF
TRBV28	TRBJ2-7	CASSVGPAMGLWEQYF
TRBV30	TRBJ2-7	CAWSDENEQYF
TRBV7-2	TRBJ1-5	CASSFDSLNQPQHF